This TCR beta chain was captured in a study of T-cell reconstitution after alpha-beta-depleted transplantation in children. This clonotype was detected a few times. Unique molecular identifiers tagged the TCRbeta library. TCRdb ran MiXCR on the PCR reads and lists one entry per CDR3 protein. The table has about 900,000 distinct CDR3 sequences, under 30% seen once. CDR1 DFQATT and CDR2 SNEGSKA come from the germline V gene (reference sequence). CDR3 length: 13 residues. V lost 3 bases, J lost 6 bases, and 7 bases stayed unmatched. The receptor was isolated from a boy less than two years old who had a stem cell transplant for SCID, so the T cells may come from the graft donor. The chain couples TRBV20-1 to TRBJ1-1, with 7 bases that match TRBD1. Specimen: PBMCs, mostly from graft donor cells, collected 360 days after TCRalphabeta/CD19-depleted stem cell transplant. The CDR3 DNA reads TGCAGTGCTAGTGAAGGGGGCGGCCCTGAAGCTTTCTTT. Translating it yields CSASEGGGPEAFF.